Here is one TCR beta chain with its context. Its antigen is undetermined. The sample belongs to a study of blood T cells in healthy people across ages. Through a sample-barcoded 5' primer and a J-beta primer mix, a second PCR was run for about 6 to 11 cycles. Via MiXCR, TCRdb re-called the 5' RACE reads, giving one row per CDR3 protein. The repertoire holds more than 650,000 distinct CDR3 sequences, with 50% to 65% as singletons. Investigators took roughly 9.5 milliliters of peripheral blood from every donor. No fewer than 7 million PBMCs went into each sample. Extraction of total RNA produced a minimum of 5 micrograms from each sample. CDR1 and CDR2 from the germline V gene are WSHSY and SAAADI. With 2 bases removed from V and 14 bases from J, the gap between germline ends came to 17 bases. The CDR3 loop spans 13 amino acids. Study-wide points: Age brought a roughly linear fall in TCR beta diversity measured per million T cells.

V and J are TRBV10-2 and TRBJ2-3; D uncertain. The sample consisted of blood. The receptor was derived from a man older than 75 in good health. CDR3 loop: CASSEIRHRYAYF. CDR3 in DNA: TGCGCCAGCAGTGAGATACGGCACAGATACGCGTATTTT.